The sequence of this T cell receptor beta chain was determined in a study of Graves' ophthalmopathy and Graves' hyperthyroidism. RNA served as the template for amplifying TCR beta CDR3 regions. After a first-round RT-PCR with HTBI primers, a second-round multiplex PCR was run. TCRdb analysed the multiplex PCR reads with MiXCR anew, one entry per CDR3 protein. The sample yields around 590,000 distinct CDR3 sequences, under 45% seen once. Hyperthyroidism patients had new diagnoses, durations under 2 months, and ages of 18 to 65. Trimming cost V 3 bases and J 5 bases; bases outside gene matches: 14. Per germline, CDR1 SGHNT and CDR2 YENEEA. The CDR3 totals 17 residues.

The chain carries TRBV11-3 and TRBJ2-5; TRBD2 matches 8 bases. The sequenced material came from peripheral blood or thyroid tissue (not recorded which). This receptor was obtained from an adult man with Graves' hyperthyroidism. The DNA for the CDR3 is TGTGCCAGCAGCTTTGCCCCACTAGCGGAGGCGGGGGAGACCCAGTACTTC. This translates into CASSFAPLAEAGETQYF.